This T cell receptor (beta chain) comes out of a study of beta chain features in type 1 diabetes. The investigators reverse transcribed all of the isolated RNA, so they sequenced expressed TCRB transcripts. Only in-frame clones appear in the TCRdb table, and some are missing; sequencing was by immunoSEQ multiplex PCR. The sample includes roughly 370,000 clones, over 11% of them seen just once. Averaging approximately 120 mL, one heparinised blood draw was given by each donor. Sorting of CD4+ naive, central memory, regulatory and stem cell-like memory cells was performed via CD45RO/CCR7/CD25/CD127/CD95/CD27. Details on this clone: Its specificity is unknown.

Study-level findings and limits: Type 1 diabetes patients showed fewer insertions and more deletions at VDJ junctions. Patients showed naive, central memory and Treg TCRB repertoires that appeared more similar than those of healthy donors.

Trimming stripped 1 base from V and 2 bases from J, with 15 bases between. Germline V CDR1 and CDR2: LGHNA, YSLEER. There are 16 residues in the CDR3. The chain combines TRBV4-3 with TRBJ2-7, with TRBD1 as a possible D gene (6 bases). Sequenced input: naive CD4+ T cells from blood. The origin of this receptor is a man aged 30-40 years in good health. The CDR3 sequence: CASSQVNTGKTYEQYF. The CDR3 DNA follows: TGCGCCAGCAGCCAAGTAAATACAGGGAAGACCTACGAGCAGTACTTC.